This T cell receptor (beta chain) was documented in a study of human CD8 memory T cell subsets. Libraries targeted TCR beta using 5' RACE with UMIs. TCRdb reprocessed the 5' RACE reads and stores each CDR3 protein as one record, lacking DNA. Listed are some 7,000 distinct CDR3 sequences; 20% to 25% falls within the top ten. Broader study findings: Stem-like memory T cells matched precursor exhausted T cells in high diversity, which effector memory cells lacked.

In the case of this clonotype: What it binds is not known.

Germline CDR1 MDHEN, CDR2 SYDVKM. The CDR3 is made up of 17 amino acids. The rearrangement uses TRBV28 and TRBJ2-7; the TCRdb call, TRBD2, lacks DNA for checking. This sequence originates from a human donor in good health. The material sequenced was CD8+ T cells from PBMCs. The CDR3 loop reads CASSFGAFAGGMYEQYF.